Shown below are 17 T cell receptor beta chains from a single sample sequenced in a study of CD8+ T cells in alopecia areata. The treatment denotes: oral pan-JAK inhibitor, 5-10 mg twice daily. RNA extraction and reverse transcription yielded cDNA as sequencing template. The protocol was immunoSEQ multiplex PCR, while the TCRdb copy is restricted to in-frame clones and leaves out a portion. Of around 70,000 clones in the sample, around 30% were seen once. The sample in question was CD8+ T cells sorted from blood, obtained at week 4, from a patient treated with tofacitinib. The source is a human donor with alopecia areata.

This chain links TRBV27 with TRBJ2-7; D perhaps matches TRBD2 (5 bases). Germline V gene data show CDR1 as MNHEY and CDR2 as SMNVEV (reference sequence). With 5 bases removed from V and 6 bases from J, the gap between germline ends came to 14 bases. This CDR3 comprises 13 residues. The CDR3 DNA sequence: TGTGCCAGCAGTATAAGACTGGGAGTCGAGCAGTACTTC. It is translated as CASSIRLGVEQYF.

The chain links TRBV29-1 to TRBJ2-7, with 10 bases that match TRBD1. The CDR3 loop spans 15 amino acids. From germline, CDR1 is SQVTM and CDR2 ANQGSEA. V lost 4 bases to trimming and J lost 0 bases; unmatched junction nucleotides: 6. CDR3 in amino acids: CSVGDRGWGSYEQYF. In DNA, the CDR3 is TGCAGCGTTGGGGACAGGGGATGGGGCTCCTACGAGCAGTACTTC.

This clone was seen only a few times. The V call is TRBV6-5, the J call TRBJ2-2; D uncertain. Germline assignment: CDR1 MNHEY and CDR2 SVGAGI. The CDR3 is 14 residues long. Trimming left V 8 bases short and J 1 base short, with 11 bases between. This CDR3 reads CASARTGNTGELFF. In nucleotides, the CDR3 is TGTGCCAGCGCCCGGACGGGGAACACCGGGGAGCTGTTTTTT.

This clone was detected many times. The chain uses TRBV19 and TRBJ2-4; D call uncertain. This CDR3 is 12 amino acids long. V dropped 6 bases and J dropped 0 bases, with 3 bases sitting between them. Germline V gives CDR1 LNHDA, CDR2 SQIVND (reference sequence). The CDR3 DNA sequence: TGTGCCAGTAGCACAGCCAAAAACATTCAGTACTTC. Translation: CASSTAKNIQYF. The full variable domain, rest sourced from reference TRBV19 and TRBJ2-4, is DGGITQSPKYLFRKEGQNVTLSCEQNLNHDAMYWYRQDPGQGLRLIYYSQIVNDFQKGDIAEGYSVSREKKESFPLTVTSAQKNPTAFYLCASSTAKNIQYFGAGTRLSVL.

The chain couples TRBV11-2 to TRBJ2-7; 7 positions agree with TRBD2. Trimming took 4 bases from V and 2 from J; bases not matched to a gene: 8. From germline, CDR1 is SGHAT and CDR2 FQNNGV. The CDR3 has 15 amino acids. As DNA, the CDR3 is TGTGCCAGCAGCTCCGGGGGGTGGAGTACCTACGAGCAGTACTTC. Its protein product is CASSSGGWSTYEQYF. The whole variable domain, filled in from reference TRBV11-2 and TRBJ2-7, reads EAGVAQSPRYKIIEKRQSVAFWCNPISGHATLYWYQQILGQGPKLLIQFQNNGVVDDSQLPKDRFSAERLKGVDSTLKIQPAKLEDSAVYLCASSSGGWSTYEQYFGPGTRLTVT.

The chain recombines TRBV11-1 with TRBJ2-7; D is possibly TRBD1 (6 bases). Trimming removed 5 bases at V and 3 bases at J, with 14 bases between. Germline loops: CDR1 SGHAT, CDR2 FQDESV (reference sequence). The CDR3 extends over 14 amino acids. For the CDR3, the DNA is TGTGCCAGCAGCCCAACAGGGTCGGGCTACGAGCAGTACTTC. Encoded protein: CASSPTGSGYEQYF. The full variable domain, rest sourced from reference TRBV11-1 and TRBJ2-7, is EAEVAQSPRYKITEKSQAVAFWCDPISGHATLYWYRQILGQGPELLVQFQDESVVDDSQLPKDRFSAERLKGVDSTLKIQPAELGDSAMYLCASSPTGSGYEQYFGPGTRLTVT.

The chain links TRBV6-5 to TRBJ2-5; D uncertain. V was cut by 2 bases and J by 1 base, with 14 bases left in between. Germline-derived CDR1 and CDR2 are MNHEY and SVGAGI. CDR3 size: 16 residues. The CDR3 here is CASSYLQDHLQETQYF. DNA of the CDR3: TGTGCCAGCAGTTACCTTCAGGACCACCTCCAAGAGACCCAGTACTTC.

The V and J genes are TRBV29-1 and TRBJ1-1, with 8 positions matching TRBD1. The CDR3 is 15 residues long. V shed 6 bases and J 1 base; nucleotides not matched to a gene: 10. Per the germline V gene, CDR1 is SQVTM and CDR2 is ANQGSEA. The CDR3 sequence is CSVVILTGENTEAFF. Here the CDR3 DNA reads TGCAGCGTCGTAATTCTGACAGGGGAGAACACTGAAGCTTTCTTT. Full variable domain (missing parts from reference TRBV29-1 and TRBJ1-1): SAVISQKPSRDICQRGTSLTIQCQVDSQVTMMFWYRQQPGQSLTLIATANQGSEATYESGFVIDKFPISRPNLTFSTLTVSNMSPEDSSIYLCSVVILTGENTEAFFGQGTRLTVV.

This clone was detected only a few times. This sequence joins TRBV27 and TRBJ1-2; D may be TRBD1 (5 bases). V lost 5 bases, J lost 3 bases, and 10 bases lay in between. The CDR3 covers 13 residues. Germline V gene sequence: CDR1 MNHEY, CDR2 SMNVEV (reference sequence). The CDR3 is CASSPGRYYGYTF. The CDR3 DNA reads TGTGCCAGCAGTCCGGGACGGTACTATGGCTACACCTTC.

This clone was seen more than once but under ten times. CDR3 in DNA: TGTGCCAGCAGCTTAACTCGGGATGAGCAGTTCTTC. Protein product: CASSLTRDEQFF. This chain uses TRBV7-2 with TRBJ2-1; D unclear. The CDR3 loop spans 12 amino acids. Germline CDR1 is SGHTA and CDR2 is FQGNSA. With 2 bases removed from V and 8 bases from J, the gap between germline ends came to 7 bases.

CDR3 DNA sequence: TGTGCCTGGAGGCAGGGGTTGAGCACTGAAGCTTTCTTT. Amino acids: CAWRQGLSTEAFF. This chain links TRBV30 with TRBJ1-1; TRBD1 is a possible D gene (6 bases). From germline, CDR1 is GTSNPN and CDR2 SVGIG (reference sequence). V was trimmed by 3 bases and J by 4 bases, leaving 12 bases between them. This CDR3 contains 13 residues. Together with reference TRBV30 and TRBJ1-1, the CDR3 gives the full variable domain: SQTIHQWPATLVQPVGSPLSLECTVEGTSNPNLYWYRQAAGRGLQLLFYSVGIGQISSEVPQNLSASRPQDRQFILSSKKLLLSDSGFYLCAWRQGLSTEAFFGQGTRLTVV.

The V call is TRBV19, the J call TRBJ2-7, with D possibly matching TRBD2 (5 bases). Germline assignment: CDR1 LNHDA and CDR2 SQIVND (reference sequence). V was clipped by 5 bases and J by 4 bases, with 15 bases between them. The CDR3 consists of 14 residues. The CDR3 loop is CASSSRGSPYEQYF. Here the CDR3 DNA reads TGTGCCAGTAGTTCACGGGGATCGCCATACGAGCAGTACTTC.

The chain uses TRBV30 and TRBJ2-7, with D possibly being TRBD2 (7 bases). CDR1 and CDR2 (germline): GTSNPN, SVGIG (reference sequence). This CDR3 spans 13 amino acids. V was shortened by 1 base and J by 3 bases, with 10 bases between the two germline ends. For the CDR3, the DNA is TGTGCCTGGAGTGGGGGAGGGGGCTACGAGCAGTACTTC. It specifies CAWSGGGGYEQYF.

CDR3 coding DNA: TGCAGCGTTGGCCGAACCGGGGAGCTGTTTTTT. It translates to CSVGRTGELFF. The chain uses TRBV29-1 and TRBJ2-2; D remains ambiguous. V was cut by 4 bases and J by 5 bases, with 5 bases left in between. The CDR3 extends over 11 amino acids. Germline V gene sequence: CDR1 SQVTM, CDR2 ANQGSEA.

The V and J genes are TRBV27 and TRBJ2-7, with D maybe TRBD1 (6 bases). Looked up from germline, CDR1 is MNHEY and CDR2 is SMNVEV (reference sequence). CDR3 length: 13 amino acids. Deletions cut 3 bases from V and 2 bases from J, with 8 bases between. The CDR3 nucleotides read TGTGCCAGCAGTTTCCAGGGGACCTACGAGCAGTACTTC. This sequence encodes CASSFQGTYEQYF.

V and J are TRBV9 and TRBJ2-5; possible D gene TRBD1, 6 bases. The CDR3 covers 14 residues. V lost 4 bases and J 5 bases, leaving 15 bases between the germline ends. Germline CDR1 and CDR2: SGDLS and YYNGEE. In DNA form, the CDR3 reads TGTGCCAGCAGCCCGGAACAGGGATTGGAGACCCAGTACTTC. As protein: CASSPEQGLETQYF.

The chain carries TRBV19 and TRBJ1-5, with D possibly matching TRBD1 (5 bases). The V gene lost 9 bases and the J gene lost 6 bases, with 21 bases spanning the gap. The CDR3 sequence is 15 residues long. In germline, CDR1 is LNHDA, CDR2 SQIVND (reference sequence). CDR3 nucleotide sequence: TGTGCCAGCCGGGACCGCTTTCAAGGGGTTCAGCCCCAGCATTTT. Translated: CASRDRFQGVQPQHF.